This T cell receptor (beta chain) was identified in a study of low-dose radiotherapy and immunotherapy resistance in tumors. Study information: Every 2 weeks, cohort 1 got 0.5 Gy, reaching 6.5 Gy to the planning target volume. Oral aspirin 300 mg was taken by patients daily for four cycles from cycle 1 day 1. Each patient was administered nivolumab intravenously at 240 mg, which was a flat dose, every two weeks, along with intravenous ipilimumab at 1 mg/kg every six weeks.

The germline CDR1 and CDR2 sequences are SGHNT and YYREEE (reference sequence). The V end was cut by 0 bases, the J end by 8 bases, with 20 bases between. This CDR3 contains 16 residues. The time point denotes: before trial treatment. TRAV and TRBV primers primed cDNA for both TCRalpha and TCRbeta. TCRs underwent 15 to 25 PCR cycles of amplification with a constant-region primer and V-primer adapter. MiXCR, run by TCRdb on the reads, gives a single entry per CDR3 protein. The sample records more than 45,000 distinct CDR3 sequences, less than 25% being singletons. The sequences come from PBMCs, collected before treatment. V usage is TRBV5-4 and J usage is TRBJ1-2, with D possibly TRBD1 on 6 matching bases. This receptor was identified in a male donor with prostate cancer. CDR3: CASSLARGGVLGGYTF. The CDR3 DNA follows: TGTGCCAGCAGCTTGGCCAGGGGAGGGGTTTTAGGCGGCTACACCTTC.